Below are 5 T cell receptor beta chains sequenced from a single sample in a study of a mutant IDH1 vaccine in newly diagnosed glioma. Produced via immunoSEQ multiplex PCR; TCRdb's table is partial and in-frame only. The sample carries approximately 54,000 clones, about 82% recorded once. Documented time point: baseline, week 1 (first vaccination visit). The treatment is: pre-vaccination baseline after standard-of-care therapy. Material: PBMCs, obtained from a glioma patient treated with radiotherapy, temozolomide or both. The receptor source for this set is a young man with glioma.

The chain combines TRBV4-3 with TRBJ1-5; TRBD1 matches at 7 bases. This CDR3 has 16 residues. Germline V lookup: CDR1 LGHNA, CDR2 YSLEER. V shed 0 bases and J 0 bases; nucleotides not matched to a gene: 2. CDR3: CASSQDRGSSNQPQHF. The CDR3 bases are TGCGCCAGCAGCCAAGACAGGGGGAGTAGCAATCAGCCCCAGCATTTT.

The rearrangement uses TRBV27 and TRBJ1-4; D call uncertain. Trimming cost V 7 bases and J 6 bases, with 9 bases left between them. This CDR3 is built from 12 residues. Germline CDR1 reads MNHEY; CDR2 reads SMNVEV (reference sequence). The CDR3 nucleotides read TGTGCCAGCAAACACATGGATGAAAAACTGTTTTTT. Translated: CASKHMDEKLFF.

V is TRBV4-1 and J is TRBJ1-1; tentative D call: TRBD1 (5 bases). Trimming removed 2 bases at V and 1 base at J, with 8 bases between. CDR1 and CDR2 from the germline V gene are MGHRA and YSYEKL. This CDR3 comprises 14 residues. The CDR3, as DNA: TGCGCCAGCAGCCAATGGGGGGAGAACACTGAAGCTTTCTTT. Its translation is CASSQWGENTEAFF.

This clone showed up just a few times. This chain joins TRBV20-1 and TRBJ1-1, with unresolved D. Germline-derived CDR1 and CDR2 are DFQATT and SNEGSKA (reference sequence). The CDR3 extends over 11 amino acids. The V end was cut by 0 bases, the J end by 4 bases, with 3 bases between. CDR3 coding DNA: TGCAGTGCTAGAGATAGCACTGAAGCTTTCTTT. This encodes CSARDSTEAFF.

The chain employs TRBV4-3 and TRBJ2-7; maybe TRBD2 (6 bases). Trimming took 4 bases from V and 2 from J, leaving 15 bases between them. Germline-derived CDR1 and CDR2 are LGHNA and YSLEER. CDR3 length: 15 residues. The CDR3 coding sequence is TGCGCCAGCAGCCGCGAGGCTAGCGAAACCTACGAGCAGTACTTC. Its protein product is CASSREASETYEQYF.